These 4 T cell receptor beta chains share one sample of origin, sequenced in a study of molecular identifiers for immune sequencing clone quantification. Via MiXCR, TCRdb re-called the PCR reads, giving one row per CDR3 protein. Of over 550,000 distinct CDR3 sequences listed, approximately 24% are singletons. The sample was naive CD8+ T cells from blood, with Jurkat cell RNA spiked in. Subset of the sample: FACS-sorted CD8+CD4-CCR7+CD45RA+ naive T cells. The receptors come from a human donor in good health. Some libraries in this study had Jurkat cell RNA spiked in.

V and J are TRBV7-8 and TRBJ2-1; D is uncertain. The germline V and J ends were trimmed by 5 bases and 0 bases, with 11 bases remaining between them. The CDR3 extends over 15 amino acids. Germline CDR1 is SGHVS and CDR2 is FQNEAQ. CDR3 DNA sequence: TGTGCCAGCAGCCCGGACCTCCACTCCTACAATGAGCAGTTCTTC. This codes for CASSPDLHSYNEQFF.

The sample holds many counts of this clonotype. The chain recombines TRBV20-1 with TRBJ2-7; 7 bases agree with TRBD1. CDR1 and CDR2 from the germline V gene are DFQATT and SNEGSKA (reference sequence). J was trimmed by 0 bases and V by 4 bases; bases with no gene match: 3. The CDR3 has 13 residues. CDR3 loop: CSANRDSSYEQYF. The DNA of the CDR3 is TGCAGTGCTAACAGGGACAGCTCCTACGAGCAGTACTTC.

The CDR3 here is CASNGYQETQYF. CDR3 nucleotide sequence: TGTGCCAGCAATGGGTACCAAGAGACCCAGTACTTC. The V call is TRBV7-9, the J call TRBJ2-5; D is uncertain. The V end was cut by 7 bases, the J end by 0 bases, with 6 bases between. The germline gives CDR1 SEHNR, CDR2 FQNEAQ (reference sequence). There are 12 residues in the CDR3.

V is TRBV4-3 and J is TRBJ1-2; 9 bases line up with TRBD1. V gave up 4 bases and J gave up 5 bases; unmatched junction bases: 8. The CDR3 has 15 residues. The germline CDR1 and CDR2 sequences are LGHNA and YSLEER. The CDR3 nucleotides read TGCGCCAGCAGCCCCGACAGGGGGGCGGGGTATGGCTACACCTTC. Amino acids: CASSPDRGAGYGYTF.